This record concerns one T cell receptor delta chain sequence. A far larger clone is one nucleotide away, so this likely arose from a read error. The same CDR3 also results from other DNA sequences found in this sample. TCRdb re-called the RT-PCR reads through CATT. This table holds around 1,000 delta-chain clones, 8% to 10% found once. The V end lost 4 bases, the J end lost 1 base, and 24 bases lay between the germline ends. The CDR3 runs to 18 residues. Germline lookup yields CDR1 GEAIGNYY and CDR2 EKD. These data belong to a study of gamma-delta T cells after stem cell transplantation. This clonotype was obtained from a human donor. It is not recorded whose cells these are; they may come from a transplant donor. The sequenced sample consisted of gamma-delta T cells. The chain links TRDV2 to TRDJ1; perhaps TRDD3 as D (5 bases). The CDR3 region is CACEPMTNTGISTDKLIF. The CDR3 nucleotides read TGTGCCTGTGAGCCTATGACTAATACAGGGATCAGCACCGATAAACTCATCTTT.